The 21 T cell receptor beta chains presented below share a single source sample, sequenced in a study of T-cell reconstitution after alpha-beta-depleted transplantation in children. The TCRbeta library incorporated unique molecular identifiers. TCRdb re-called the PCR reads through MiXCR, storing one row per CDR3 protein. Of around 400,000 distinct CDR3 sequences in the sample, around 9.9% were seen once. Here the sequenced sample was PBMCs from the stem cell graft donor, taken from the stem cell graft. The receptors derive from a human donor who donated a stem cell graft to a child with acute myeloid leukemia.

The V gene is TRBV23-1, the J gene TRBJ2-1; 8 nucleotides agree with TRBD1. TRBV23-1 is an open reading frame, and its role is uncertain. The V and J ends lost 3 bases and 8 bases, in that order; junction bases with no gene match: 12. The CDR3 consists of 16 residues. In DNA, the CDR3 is TGCGCCAGCAGTCAGTCCGGGACAGGTTTTATCTATGAGCAGTTCTTC. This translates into CASSQSGTGFIYEQFF.

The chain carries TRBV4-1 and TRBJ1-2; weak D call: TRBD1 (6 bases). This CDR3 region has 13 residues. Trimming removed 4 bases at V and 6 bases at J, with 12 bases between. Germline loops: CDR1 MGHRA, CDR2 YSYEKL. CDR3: CASSPDRRNGYTF. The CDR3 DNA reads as TGCGCCAGCAGCCCCGACAGGCGTAATGGCTACACCTTC.

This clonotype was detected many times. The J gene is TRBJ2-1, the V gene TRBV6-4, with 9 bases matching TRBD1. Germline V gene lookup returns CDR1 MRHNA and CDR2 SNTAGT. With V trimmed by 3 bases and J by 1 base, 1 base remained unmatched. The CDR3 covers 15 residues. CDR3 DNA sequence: TGTGCCAGCAGTGAGACAGGGGGTTCCTACAATGAGCAGTTCTTC. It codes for CASSETGGSYNEQFF.

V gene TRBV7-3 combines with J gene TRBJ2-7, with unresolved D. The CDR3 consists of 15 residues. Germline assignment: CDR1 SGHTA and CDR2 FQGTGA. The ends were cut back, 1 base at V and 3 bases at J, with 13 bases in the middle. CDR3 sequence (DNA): TGTGCCAGCAGCTTAAATGGAGACGGAGTCTACGAGCAGTACTTC. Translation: CASSLNGDGVYEQYF.

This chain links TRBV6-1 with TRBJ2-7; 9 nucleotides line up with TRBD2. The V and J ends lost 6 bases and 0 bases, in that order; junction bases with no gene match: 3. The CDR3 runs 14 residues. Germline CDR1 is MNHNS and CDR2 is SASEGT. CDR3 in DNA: TGTGCCAGCAGAGTAGCGGGGGCCTCCTACGAGCAGTACTTC. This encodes CASRVAGASYEQYF.

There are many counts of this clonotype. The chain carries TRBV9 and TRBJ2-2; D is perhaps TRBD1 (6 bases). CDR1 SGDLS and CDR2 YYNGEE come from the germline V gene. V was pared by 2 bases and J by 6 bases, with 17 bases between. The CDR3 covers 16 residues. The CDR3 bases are TGTGCCAGCAGCGTGTCGACAGGTGGTGGTCCCGGGGAGCTGTTTTTT. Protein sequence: CASSVSTGGGPGELFF.

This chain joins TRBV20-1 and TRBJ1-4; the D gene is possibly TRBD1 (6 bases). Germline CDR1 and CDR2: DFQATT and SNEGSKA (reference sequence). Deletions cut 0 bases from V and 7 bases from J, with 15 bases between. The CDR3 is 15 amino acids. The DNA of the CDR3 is TGCAGTGCTAGAGATCCGAGGGAGGGGGGTGAAAAACTGTTTTTT. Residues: CSARDPREGGEKLFF.

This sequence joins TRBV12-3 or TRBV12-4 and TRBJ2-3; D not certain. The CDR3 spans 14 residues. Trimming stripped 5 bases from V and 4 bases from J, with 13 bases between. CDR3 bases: TGTGCCAGCAGTCCGGGTGCGTGGTCAGATACGCAGTATTTT. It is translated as CASSPGAWSDTQYF.

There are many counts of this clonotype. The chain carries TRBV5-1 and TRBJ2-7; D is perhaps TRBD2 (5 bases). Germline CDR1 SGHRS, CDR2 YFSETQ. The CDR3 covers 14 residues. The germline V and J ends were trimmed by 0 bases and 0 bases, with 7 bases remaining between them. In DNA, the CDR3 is TGCGCCAGCAGCTTGGCCCGGGGCTCCTACGAGCAGTACTTC. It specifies CASSLARGSYEQYF.

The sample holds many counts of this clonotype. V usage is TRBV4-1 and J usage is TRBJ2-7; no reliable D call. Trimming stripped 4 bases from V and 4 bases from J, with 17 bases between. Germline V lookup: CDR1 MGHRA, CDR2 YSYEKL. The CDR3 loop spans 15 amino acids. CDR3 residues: CASSPRGANPYEQYF. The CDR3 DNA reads TGCGCCAGCAGCCCCCGAGGAGCGAACCCTTACGAGCAGTACTTC.

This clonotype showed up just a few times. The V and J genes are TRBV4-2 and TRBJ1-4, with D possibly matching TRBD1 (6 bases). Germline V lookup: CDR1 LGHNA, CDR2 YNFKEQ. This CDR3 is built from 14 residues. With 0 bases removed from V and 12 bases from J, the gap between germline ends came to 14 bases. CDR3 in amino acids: CASSQDRGLWELFF. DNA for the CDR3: TGTGCCAGCAGCCAAGATAGGGGGTTATGGGAACTGTTTTTT.

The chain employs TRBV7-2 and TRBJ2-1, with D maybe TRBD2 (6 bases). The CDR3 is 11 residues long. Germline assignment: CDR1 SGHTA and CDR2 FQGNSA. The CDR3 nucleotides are TGTGCAGGAGGGTCCTACAATGAGCAGTTCTTC. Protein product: CAGGSYNEQFF.

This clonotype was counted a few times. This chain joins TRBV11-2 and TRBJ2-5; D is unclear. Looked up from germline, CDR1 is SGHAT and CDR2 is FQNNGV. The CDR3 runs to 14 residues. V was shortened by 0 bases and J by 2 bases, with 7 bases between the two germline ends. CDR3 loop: CASSLDPFQETQYF. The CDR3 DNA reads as TGTGCCAGCAGCTTAGACCCTTTTCAAGAGACCCAGTACTTC.

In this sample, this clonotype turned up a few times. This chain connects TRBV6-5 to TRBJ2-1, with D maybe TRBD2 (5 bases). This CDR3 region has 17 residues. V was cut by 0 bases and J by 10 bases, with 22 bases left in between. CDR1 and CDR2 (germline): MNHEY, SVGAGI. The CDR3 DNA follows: TGTGCCAGCAGTTACTCGAAATGGTTTGAGCGGCCTAACGAGCAGTTCTTC. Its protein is CASSYSKWFERPNEQFF.

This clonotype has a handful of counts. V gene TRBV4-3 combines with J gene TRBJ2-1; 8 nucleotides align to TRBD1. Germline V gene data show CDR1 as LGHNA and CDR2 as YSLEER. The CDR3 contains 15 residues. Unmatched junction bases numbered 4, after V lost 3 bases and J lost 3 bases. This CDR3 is CASSQEGTGYNEQFF. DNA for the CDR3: TGCGCCAGCAGCCAGGAAGGGACAGGCTACAATGAGCAGTTCTTC.

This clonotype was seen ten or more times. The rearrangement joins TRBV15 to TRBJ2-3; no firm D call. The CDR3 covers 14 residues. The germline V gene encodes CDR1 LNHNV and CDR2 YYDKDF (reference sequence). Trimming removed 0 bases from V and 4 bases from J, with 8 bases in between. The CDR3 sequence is CATSRDPVADTQYF. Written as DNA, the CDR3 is TGTGCCACCAGCAGAGATCCAGTGGCAGATACGCAGTATTTT.

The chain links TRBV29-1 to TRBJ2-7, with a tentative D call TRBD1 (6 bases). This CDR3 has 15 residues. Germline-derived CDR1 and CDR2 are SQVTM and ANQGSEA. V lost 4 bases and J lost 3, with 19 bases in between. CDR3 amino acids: CSVVHPRTESYEQYF. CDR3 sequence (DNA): TGCAGCGTTGTCCACCCCCGGACAGAGAGCTACGAGCAGTACTTC.

In DNA, the CDR3 is TGTGCCAGCAGTTACGACTGGTCCAGCCAACCCTCCTACAATGAGCAGTTCTTC. The encoded protein is CASSYDWSSQPSYNEQFF. V is TRBV6-2 or TRBV6-3 and J is TRBJ2-1; D gene uncertain. The V end was cut by 2 bases, the J end by 0 bases, with 17 bases between. Germline V gives CDR1 MNHEY, CDR2 SVGEGT. CDR3 size: 18 residues.

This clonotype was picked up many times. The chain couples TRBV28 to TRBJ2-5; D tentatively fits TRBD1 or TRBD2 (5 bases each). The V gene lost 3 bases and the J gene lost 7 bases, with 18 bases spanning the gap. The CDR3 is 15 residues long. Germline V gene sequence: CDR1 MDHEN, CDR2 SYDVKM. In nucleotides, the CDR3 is TGTGCCAGCAGTTTCCCCCCAGGGAGTACCTCGACCCAGTACTTC. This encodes CASSFPPGSTSTQYF.

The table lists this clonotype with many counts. The CDR3 loop reads CASSLEASGALQRQFF. CDR3 in DNA: TGCGCCAGCAGCCTGGAGGCTAGCGGGGCCCTTCAACGGCAGTTCTTC. The rearrangement uses TRBV5-1 and TRBJ2-1; TRBD2 agrees at 9 bases. CDR3 length: 16 residues. Germline V gene sequence: CDR1 SGHRS, CDR2 YFSETQ. V shed 4 bases and J 12 bases; nucleotides not matched to a gene: 17.

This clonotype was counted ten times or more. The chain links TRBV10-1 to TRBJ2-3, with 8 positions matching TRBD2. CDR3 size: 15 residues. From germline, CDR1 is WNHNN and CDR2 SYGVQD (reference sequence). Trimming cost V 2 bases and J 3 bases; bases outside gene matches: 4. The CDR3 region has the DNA TGCGCCAGCAGTGAGAAGAAGCGGGGGACAGATACGCAGTATTTT. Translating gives CASSEKKRGTDTQYF.